These 23 T cell receptor beta chains originate from one sample sequenced in a study of long-term antiretroviral therapy in people with HIV. The authors ran the immunoSEQ assay, v3.0, at survey level. Profiling relied on immunoSEQ multiplex PCR, and the TCRdb table lists in-frame clones only, not all of them. The repertoire has over 15,000 clones, around 94% of them found once; the top ten carry under 5.5%. The specimen comprised unsorted PBMCs, sampled 6.4 years after starting antiretroviral therapy. These receptors originate from a woman in her 50s with HIV.

V gene TRBV5-6 combines with J gene TRBJ2-2; 14 bases map to TRBD2. V trimming: 3 bases; J trimming: 6 bases; junction bases outside the gene matches: 4. The CDR3 runs to 16 residues. Looked up from germline, CDR1 is SGHDT and CDR2 is YYEEEE. CDR3 in amino acids: CASSSGLAGAAGELFF. CDR3 nucleotide sequence: TGTGCCAGCAGCTCGGGACTAGCGGGAGCTGCCGGGGAGCTGTTTTTT.

The chain recombines TRBV6-5 with TRBJ1-1, with D perhaps TRBD1 (5 bases). The CDR3 runs 12 residues. The V gene lost 2 bases and the J gene lost 5 bases, with 6 bases spanning the gap. Germline lookup yields CDR1 MNHEY and CDR2 SVGAGI. The CDR3 here is CASSYGGTEAFF. The CDR3 DNA is TGTGCCAGCAGTTACGGGGGGACTGAAGCTTTCTTT.

V gene TRBV15 combines with J gene TRBJ2-1; D is unresolved. The germline gives CDR1 LNHNV, CDR2 YYDKDF (reference sequence). This CDR3 has 12 amino acids. The V end lost 0 bases, the J end lost 6 bases, and 3 bases lay between the germline ends. In DNA form, the CDR3 reads TGTGCCACCAGCAGAGATTCCAATGAGCAGTTCTTC. Residues: CATSRDSNEQFF.

The CDR3: CASSDQTSGRRYGELFF. In DNA form, the CDR3 reads TGTGCCAGCAGTGACCAGACTAGCGGGAGAAGATACGGGGAGCTGTTTTTT. The chain uses TRBV6-1 and TRBJ2-2; 12 bases fit TRBD2. The CDR3 runs to 17 residues. V shed 3 bases and J 7 bases; nucleotides not matched to a gene: 9. In germline, CDR1 is MNHNS, CDR2 SASEGT.

The V call is TRBV4-2, the J call TRBJ1-2; 9 bases map to TRBD1. The CDR3 runs to 15 residues. The V gene's germline CDR1 is LGHNA and CDR2 YNFKEQ. After removal of 3 bases from V and 5 bases from J, the junction contained 7 bases not matched to a gene. The CDR3 protein is CASSHQSTGGYGYTF. In DNA form, the CDR3 reads TGTGCCAGCAGCCACCAATCGACAGGGGGGTATGGCTACACCTTC.

This chain uses TRBV20-1 with TRBJ2-5; D might be TRBD2 (5 bases). The CDR3 has 11 residues. The ends were cut back, 8 bases at V and 3 bases at J, with 10 bases in the middle. Germline values: CDR1 DFQATT, CDR2 SNEGSKA (reference sequence). This CDR3 is CSHSVKETQYF. Written as DNA, the CDR3 is TGCAGTCATAGCGTCAAAGAGACCCAGTACTTC.

The V gene is TRBV7-9, the J gene TRBJ1-1; the D gene is possibly TRBD1 (6 bases). Germline-derived CDR1 and CDR2 are SEHNR and FQNEAQ (reference sequence). V shed 3 bases and J shed 7 bases, with 18 bases lying between them. The CDR3 contains 15 residues. CDR3 coding DNA: TGTGCCAGCAGCTTTATACAGGGCTCCCAGCTTGAAGCTTTCTTT. Translated, it gives CASSFIQGSQLEAFF.

The chain employs TRBV19 and TRBJ2-1; 12 bases map to TRBD2. The CDR3 loop spans 16 amino acids. Germline CDR1 is LNHDA and CDR2 is SQIVND (reference sequence). V was clipped by 2 bases and J by 5 bases; unmatched bases: 4. The CDR3 DNA sequence: TGTGCCAGTAGTATACTGGGACTAGCGGGCCACAATGAGCAGTTCTTC. This encodes CASSILGLAGHNEQFF.

V is TRBV7-9 and J is TRBJ1-4; 8 nucleotides match TRBD1. V was pared by 5 bases and J by 10 bases, with 3 bases of the junction left unmatched. The CDR3 is made up of 12 amino acids. In germline, CDR1 is SEHNR, CDR2 FQNEAQ (reference sequence). CDR3 in DNA: TGTGCCAGCAGCGCAACAGGGGGAAAACTGTTTTTT. Translating it yields CASSATGGKLFF.

The rearrangement links TRBV28 to TRBJ1-1; TRBD1 might be the D (5 bases). The CDR3 contains 14 residues. V lost 2 bases and J lost 5, with 12 bases in between. Germline V gene sequence: CDR1 MDHEN, CDR2 SYDVKM. CDR3 in amino acids: CASSLVRRGTEAFF. The CDR3 region has the DNA TGTGCCAGCAGTTTAGTCAGGCGGGGGACTGAAGCTTTCTTT.

The gene calls are TRBV15 and TRBJ2-7; D possibly corresponds to TRBD1 (6 bases). Trimming removed 1 base from V and 5 bases from J, with 12 bases in between. Germline CDR1 LNHNV, CDR2 YYDKDF (reference sequence). This CDR3 contains 14 residues. Written as DNA, the CDR3 is TGTGCCACCAGCAGAGGGGGGCTGATGAACGAGCAGTACTTC. Amino acids: CATSRGGLMNEQYF.

This clone is a singleton in its sample. J is TRBJ1-5 and V is TRBV5-6; 9 bases map to TRBD1. Germline CDR1 SGHDT, CDR2 YYEEEE. The CDR3 extends over 16 amino acids. With V trimmed by 4 bases and J by 4 bases, 9 bases remained unmatched. The CDR3 nucleotides read TGTGCCAGCAGCAGCGCCGGGACAGGGTCGAATCAGCCCCAGCATTTT. It is translated as CASSSAGTGSNQPQHF.

The rearrangement uses TRBV5-8 and TRBJ2-2; unclear D gene. The CDR3 is made up of 14 amino acids. The ends were cut back, 0 bases at V and 4 bases at J, with 7 bases in the middle. Germline V gene lookup returns CDR1 SGHTS and CDR2 YDEGEE. CDR3 nucleotide sequence: TGTGCCAGCAGCTTGGTAGTTCCCACCGGGGAGCTGTTTTTT. Encoded protein: CASSLVVPTGELFF.

V and J are TRBV6-6 and TRBJ2-5, with D unresolved. V was trimmed by 6 bases and J by 4 bases, leaving 15 bases between them. There are 14 residues in the CDR3. Germline CDR1 reads MNHNY; CDR2 reads SVGAGI (reference sequence). CDR3 nucleotide sequence: TGTGCCAGCAGCCGTGACCCAGCCGTAGAGACCCAGTACTTC. Translated: CASSRDPAVETQYF.

This chain links TRBV28 with TRBJ2-7; D possibly corresponds to TRBD1 (5 bases). The CDR3 is 12 residues long. The germline V gene encodes CDR1 MDHEN and CDR2 SYDVKM. Trimming cost V 5 bases and J 2 bases, with 7 bases left between them. The CDR3 bases are TGTGCCAGCAGTCCAGGGCCCTACGAGCAGTACTTC. This translates into CASSPGPYEQYF.

The rearrangement joins TRBV28 to TRBJ1-5, with TRBD1 identical over 8 bases. Per the germline V gene, CDR1 is MDHEN and CDR2 is SYDVKM. Unmatched junction bases numbered 8, after V lost 4 bases and J lost 0 bases. The CDR3 is made up of 17 amino acids. The CDR3 loop reads CASSSIPGGYSNQPQHF. CDR3 in DNA: TGTGCCAGCAGTTCGATTCCAGGGGGCTATAGCAATCAGCCCCAGCATTTT. Combining the CDR3 with reference TRBV28 and TRBJ1-5 gives the whole variable domain DVKVTQSSRYLVKRTGEKVFLECVQDMDHENMFWYRQDPGLGLRLIYFSYDVKMKEKGDIPEGYSVSREKKERFSLILESASTNQTSMYLCASSSIPGGYSNQPQHFGDGTRLSIL.

The V gene is TRBV28, the J gene TRBJ2-2; TRBD1 might be the D (6 bases). The CDR3 runs 15 residues. Germline V lookup: CDR1 MDHEN, CDR2 SYDVKM. Trimming shortened V by 5 bases and J by 0 bases, and 10 bases separated the two germline ends. CDR3 sequence reads: CASSHRDSNTGELFF. The CDR3 bases are TGTGCCAGCAGTCACAGGGATTCGAACACCGGGGAGCTGTTTTTT.

The rearrangement joins TRBV10-3 to TRBJ2-1; possible D gene TRBD2, 5 bases. This CDR3 contains 15 residues. Trimming stripped 6 bases from V and 3 bases from J, with 15 bases between. The germline gives CDR1 ENHRY, CDR2 SYGVKD. This chain's CDR3 is CAISQSGGHYNEQFF. CDR3 nucleotides: TGTGCCATCAGCCAGTCGGGCGGGCACTACAATGAGCAGTTCTTC.

V gene TRBV2 combines with J gene TRBJ1-1, with D possibly matching TRBD1 (6 bases). V was cut by 6 bases and J by 2 bases, with 16 bases left in between. This CDR3 is 15 amino acids long. In germline, CDR1 is SNHLY, CDR2 FYNNEI. CDR3 in DNA: TGTGCCAGCAGGGAGGGGGTTTCAGTAAACACTGAAGCTTTCTTT. It specifies CASREGVSVNTEAFF. Full variable domain (missing parts from reference TRBV2 and TRBJ1-1): EPEVTQTPSHQVTQMGQEVILRCVPISNHLYFYWYRQILGQKVEFLVSFYNNEISEKSEIFDDQFSVERPDGSNFTLKIRSTKLEDSAMYFCASREGVSVNTEAFFGQGTRLTVV.

The chain carries TRBV28 and TRBJ2-2; 8 bases are a match to TRBD2. CDR3 length equals 15 residues. The trim removed 3 bases at V and 4 bases at J, leaving 4 bases unmatched. Germline CDR1 MDHEN, CDR2 SYDVKM. The CDR3 region is CASSFGRGGTGELFF. CDR3 DNA sequence: TGTGCCAGCAGTTTCGGGAGGGGGGGCACCGGGGAGCTGTTTTTT.

The rearrangement joins TRBV29-1 to TRBJ1-2; no clear D. There are 12 residues in the CDR3. In germline, CDR1 is SQVTM, CDR2 ANQGSEA. Trimming pared 4 bases from V and 3 bases from J, leaving 9 bases between. The CDR3 coding sequence is TGCAGCGTTGTGCCTGGAGACTATGGCTACACCTTC. Protein product: CSVVPGDYGYTF.

This rearrangement joins TRBV9 to TRBJ1-4; 11 bases map to TRBD1. Trimming at V came to 4 bases and at J to 7 bases, leaving 3 bases not matched to a gene. The CDR3 extends over 14 amino acids. CDR1 and CDR2 from the germline V gene are SGDLS and YYNGEE. CDR3 amino acids: CASSPGTGGEKLFF. The DNA for the CDR3 is TGTGCCAGCAGCCCCGGGACAGGGGGTGAAAAACTGTTTTTT.

V usage is TRBV2 and J usage is TRBJ1-4, with D possibly TRBD1 on 5 matching bases. From germline, CDR1 is SNHLY and CDR2 FYNNEI. The CDR3 runs to 13 residues. Trimming cost V 3 bases and J 5 bases, with 7 bases left between them. The CDR3 region is CASSDWDNEKLFF. The CDR3, as DNA: TGTGCCAGCAGTGACTGGGACAATGAAAAACTGTTTTTT. The complete variable domain, with remaining parts taken from reference TRBV2 and TRBJ1-4, reads EPEVTQTPSHQVTQMGQEVILRCVPISNHLYFYWYRQILGQKVEFLVSFYNNEISEKSEIFDDQFSVERPDGSNFTLKIRSTKLEDSAMYFCASSDWDNEKLFFGSGTQLSVL.